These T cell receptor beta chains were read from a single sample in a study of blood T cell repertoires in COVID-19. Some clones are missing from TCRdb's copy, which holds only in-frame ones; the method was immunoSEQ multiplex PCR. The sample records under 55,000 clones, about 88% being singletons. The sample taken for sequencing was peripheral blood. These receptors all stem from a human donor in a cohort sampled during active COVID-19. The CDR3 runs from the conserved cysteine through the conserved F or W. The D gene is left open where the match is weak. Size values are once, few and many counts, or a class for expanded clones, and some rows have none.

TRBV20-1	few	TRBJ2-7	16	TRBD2	TGCAGTGCTAGTGCTCCCGGGACTAGCGCCTCCTACGAGCAGTACTTC	CSASAPGTSASYEQYF
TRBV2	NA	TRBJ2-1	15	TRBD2	TGTGCCAGCAGTGAATCTAGCGGAGCTTACAATGAGCAGTTCTTC	CASSESSGAYNEQFF
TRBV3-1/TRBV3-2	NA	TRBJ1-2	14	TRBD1	TGTGCCAGCAGCCAAGGGGGGACAGGGAGTGGCTACACCTTC	CASSQGGTGSGYTF
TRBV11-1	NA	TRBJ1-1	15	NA	TGTGCCAGCAGGGTTAGGGCCGGGGTGAACACTGAAGCTTTCTTT	CASRVRAGVNTEAFF
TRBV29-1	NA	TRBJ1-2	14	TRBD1	TGCAGCGTTGTTGGGGGAGACAGGGGAAAAGGCTACACCTTC	CSVVGGDRGKGYTF
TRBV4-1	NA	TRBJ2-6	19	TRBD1	TGCGCCAGCAGCCAAGGGACAGGGGGCGTTCGGAGTGGGGCCAACGTCCTGACTTTC	CASSQGTGGVRSGANVLTF
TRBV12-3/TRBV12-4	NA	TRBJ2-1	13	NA	TGTGCCAGCAGCTCAGGGCCCAGGGCCGAGCAGTTCTTC	CASSSGPRAEQFF
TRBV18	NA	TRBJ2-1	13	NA	TGTGCCAGCACGGGACTCCCCCTCGATGAGCAGTTCTTC	CASTGLPLDEQFF
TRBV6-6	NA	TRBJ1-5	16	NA	TGTGCCAGCAGTTATGGGAACACCGGGGGAAATCAGCCCCAGCATTTT	CASSYGNTGGNQPQHF
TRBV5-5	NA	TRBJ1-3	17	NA	TGTGCCAGCAGCTTTTGGGGCAATAGCCATCGACGAAACACCATATATTTT	CASSFWGNSHRRNTIYF
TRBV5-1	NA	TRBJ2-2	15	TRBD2	TGCGCCAGCAGTCCTACTAGCGGGACGACCGGGGAGCTGTTTTTT	CASSPTSGTTGELFF
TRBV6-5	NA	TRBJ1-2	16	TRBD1	TGTGCCAGCAGTTCCCGAGGGGGCCCCTTGAGCTATGGCTACACCTTC	CASSSRGGPLSYGYTF
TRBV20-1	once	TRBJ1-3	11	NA	TGCAGTGCTAACAGAGGAAACACCATATATTTT	CSANRGNTIYF
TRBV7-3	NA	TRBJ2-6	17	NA	TGTGCCAGCAGCCGCTTAGCGGAGAGGTCTGGGGCCAACGTCCTGACTTTC	CASSRLAERSGANVLTF
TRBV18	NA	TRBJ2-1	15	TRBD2	TGTGCCAGCTCACTTGGGACTAGCGGGCTCTCTGAGCAGTTCTTC	CASSLGTSGLSEQFF
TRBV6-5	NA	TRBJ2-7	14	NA	TGTGCCAGCAGTTTCACGACTGGTAGCTACGAGCAGTACTTC	CASSFTTGSYEQYF
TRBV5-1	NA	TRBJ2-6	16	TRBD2	TGCGCCAGCAGCTTCGGGGGGGCCTCTGGGGCCAACGTCCTGACTTTC	CASSFGGASGANVLTF
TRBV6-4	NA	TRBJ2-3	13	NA	TGTGCCAGCAGTGACTCTCTAGCGGATACGCAGTATTTT	CASSDSLADTQYF
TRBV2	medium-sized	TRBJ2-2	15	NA	TGTGCCAGCAAGGTGGGGAGACCGAACACCGGGGAGCTGTTTTTT	CASKVGRPNTGELFF
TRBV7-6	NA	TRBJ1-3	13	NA	TGTGCCAGCATGCGGCGTTCTGGAAACACCATATATTTT	CASMRRSGNTIYF
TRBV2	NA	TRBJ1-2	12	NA	TGTGCCAGACGGGGAGAGAGCTATGGCTACACCTTC	CARRGESYGYTF
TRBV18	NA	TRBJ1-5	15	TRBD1	TGTGCCAGCTCACCCGGGACAGCAAGCAATCAGCCCCAGCATTTT	CASSPGTASNQPQHF
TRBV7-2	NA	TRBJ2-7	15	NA	TGTGCCAGCAGCCATAGGAACAGGCGGTTCTACGAGCAGTACTTC	CASSHRNRRFYEQYF
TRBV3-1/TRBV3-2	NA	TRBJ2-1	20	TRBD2	TGTGCCAGCAGCCAAGATTCGGGACTAGCGGGAGGAAGGGGTTACAATGAGCAGTTCTTC	CASSQDSGLAGGRGYNEQFF
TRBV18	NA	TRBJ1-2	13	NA	TGTGCCAGCTCACCGGACAGAAACTATGGCTACACCTTC	CASSPDRNYGYTF
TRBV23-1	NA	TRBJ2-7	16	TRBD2	TGCGCCAGCAGTCAGAAGGCTAGCGGGAGTCCCTACGAGCAGTACTTC	CASSQKASGSPYEQYF
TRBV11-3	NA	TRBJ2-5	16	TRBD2	TGTGCCAGCAGCAGCGGCACTAGCGGGGGAGCAGAGACCCAGTACTTC	CASSSGTSGGAETQYF
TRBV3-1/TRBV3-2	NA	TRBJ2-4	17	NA	TGTGCCAGCAGCCAAGATGAGGAGGCCGGGCCCAAAAACATTCAGTACTTC	CASSQDEEAGPKNIQYF
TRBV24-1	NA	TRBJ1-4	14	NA	TGTGCCACCAGTACGGGAACAACTAATGAAAAACTGTTTTTT	CATSTGTTNEKLFF
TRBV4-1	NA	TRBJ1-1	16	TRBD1	TGCGCCAGCAGCCAAGATGCGAGACAGGGATGGACTGAAGCTTTCTTT	CASSQDARQGWTEAFF
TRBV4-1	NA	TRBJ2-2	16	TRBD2	TGCGCCAGCAGCCACCCGGGACTAGTGAATTCCGGGGAGCTGTTTTTT	CASSHPGLVNSGELFF
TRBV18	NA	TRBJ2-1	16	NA	TGTGCCAGCTCACTAACTGTTCCTATCTCCTACAATGAGCAGTTCTTC	CASSLTVPISYNEQFF
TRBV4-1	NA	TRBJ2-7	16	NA	TGCGCCAGCAGCCAAGATCGGGTCGGGAGCTCCTACGAGCAGTACTTC	CASSQDRVGSSYEQYF
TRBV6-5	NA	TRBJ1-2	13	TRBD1	TGTGCCAGCATACCGGGACAGGGTCGGGGCTACACCTTC	CASIPGQGRGYTF
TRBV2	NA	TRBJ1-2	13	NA	TGTGCCGTGACCGAGACAGGCAATTATGGCTACACCTTC	CAVTETGNYGYTF
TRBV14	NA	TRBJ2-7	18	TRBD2	TGTGCCAGCAGCCGACTCGGGACTAGCGGGAGGAGATCCTACGAGCAGTACTTC	CASSRLGTSGRRSYEQYF
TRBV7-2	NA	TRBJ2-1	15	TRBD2	TGTGCCAGCAGACAACGTAGCGGGAGTCGCAATGAGCAGTTCTTC	CASRQRSGSRNEQFF
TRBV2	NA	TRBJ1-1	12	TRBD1	TGTGCCAGCACCGGGGACAGGGGACGAGCTTTCTTT	CASTGDRGRAFF
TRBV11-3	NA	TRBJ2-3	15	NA	TGTGCCAGCAGTCCACCGGGAACTCCGTGGGATACGCAGTATTTT	CASSPPGTPWDTQYF
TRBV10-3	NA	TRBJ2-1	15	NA	TGTGCCATCAGTGAGTCGGGGAGCTCCTACAATGAGCAGTTCTTC	CAISESGSSYNEQFF
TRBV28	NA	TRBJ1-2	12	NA	TGTGCCAGCAGTCTAGCTTACTATGGCTACACCTTC	CASSLAYYGYTF
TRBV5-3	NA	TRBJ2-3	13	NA	TGTGCCAGAAGCTTGAGCGCACCAGATACGCAGTATTTT	CARSLSAPDTQYF
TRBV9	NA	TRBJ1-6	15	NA	TGTGCCAGCAGCGGGTCGGGTAGCCCGAATTCACCCCTCCACTTT	CASSGSGSPNSPLHF
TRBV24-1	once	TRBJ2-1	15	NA	TGTGCCACCAGAAAACTAGCTTGCACCTACAATGAGCAGTTCTTC	CATRKLACTYNEQFF
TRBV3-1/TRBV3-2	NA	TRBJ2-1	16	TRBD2	TGTGCCAGCAGCCAAGTGGGAGCGGGAGGTTTCAATGAGCAGTTCTTC	CASSQVGAGGFNEQFF
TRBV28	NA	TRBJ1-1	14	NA	TGTGCCAGCAGCTCACAGGTGCTCGGCACTGAAGCTTTCTTT	CASSSQVLGTEAFF
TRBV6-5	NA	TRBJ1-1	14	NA	TGTGCCAGCAGTTATTTCCAGGGAAGGACTGAAGCTTTCTTT	CASSYFQGRTEAFF
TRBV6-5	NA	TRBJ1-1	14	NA	TGTGCCAGCACGGCGGGGACTTCGAACACTGAAGCTTTCTTT	CASTAGTSNTEAFF